This T cell receptor (beta chain) was documented in a study of T cell repertoires in cytomegalovirus infection. Study overall: Public TCR beta signatures indicated both CMV infection and matching HLA type. Study-level points and caveats: Of the TCR beta families, the public ones yielded a cumulative frequency that identified carriers of CMV plus the relevant HLA. HLA-C-restricted CMV clonotypes gave the most frequent clonotype in two of eight donors.

In regard to this clonotype: The antigen is unknown.

TCRdb passed the reads through MiXCR, listing each CDR3 protein once. This sample carries 830,000 or so distinct CDR3 sequences, approximately 29% of them seen once, and the ten largest clones take about an eighth. Germline V CDR1 and CDR2: SGHDT, YYEEEE. Trimming cost V 2 bases and J 5 bases, with 16 bases left between them. The CDR3 runs 16 residues. The receptor comes from a human donor in good health (CMV status not recorded). Some clones in this sample may be carry-over from other donors' samples. Sample: cultured CD8+ T cells from PBMCs, taken from culture after CMV antigen stimulation. The chain employs TRBV5-6 and TRBJ2-2; a weak D match, TRBD2 (6 bases). This chain's CDR3 is CASSFRDGGWTGELFF. The CDR3 DNA is TGTGCCAGCAGCTTCCGGGACGGGGGTTGGACCGGGGAGCTGTTTTTT.